The 22 T cell receptor beta chains given below trace back to one sample, sequenced in a study of blood T cell repertoires in COVID-19. Libraries were prepared by immunoSEQ multiplex PCR; TCRdb keeps only in-frame clonotypes and omits some of them. The sample has about 240,000 clones, around 89% seen once; the top ten hold approximately 9%. Sequenced material: PBMCs or T cells enriched from blood (not recorded which). The receptors were gathered from a man aged 35 to 55 who had recovered from COVID-19.

The chain uses TRBV2 and TRBJ1-3; possibly TRBD1 for D (5 bases). The V end was cut by 1 base, the J end by 3 bases, with 10 bases between. The CDR3 is 15 amino acids. Looked up from germline, CDR1 is SNHLY and CDR2 is FYNNEI. The CDR3 region is CASSEGGVGGNTIYF. In nucleotides, the CDR3 is TGTGCCAGCAGTGAAGGGGGCGTTGGTGGAAACACCATATATTTT.

The chain is built from TRBV15 and TRBJ1-1; a possible D gene is TRBD1 (6 bases). The germline V and J ends were trimmed by 3 bases and 1 base, with 9 bases remaining between them. The CDR3 runs to 14 residues. Per germline, CDR1 LNHNV and CDR2 YYDKDF (reference sequence). This CDR3 is CATSREDRNTEAFF. In nucleotides, the CDR3 is TGTGCCACCAGCAGGGAGGACAGGAACACTGAAGCTTTCTTT.

The chain is built from TRBV19 and TRBJ1-1; the D is unclear. Germline lookup yields CDR1 LNHDA and CDR2 SQIVND (reference sequence). The CDR3 runs 14 residues. V was cut by 3 bases and J by 5 bases, with 13 bases left in between. The CDR3 coding sequence is TGTGCCAGTAGTATTCTAGTTGGTGGGACTGAAGCTTTCTTT. Its protein is CASSILVGGTEAFF.

The chain recombines TRBV4-2 with TRBJ2-2, with 7 bases lining up with TRBD1. CDR1 LGHNA and CDR2 YNFKEQ come from the germline V gene. Losses at the gene ends were 1 base for V and 1 base for J; bases not matched to a gene: 0. This CDR3 has 15 amino acids. The CDR3 reads CASSQGQGNTGELFF. For the CDR3, the DNA is TGTGCCAGCAGCCAAGGACAGGGGAACACCGGGGAGCTGTTTTTT.

The chain couples TRBV6-5 to TRBJ2-5, with a weak D call TRBD1 (6 bases). The CDR3 has 14 amino acids. Germline CDR1 is MNHEY and CDR2 is SVGAGI. V lost 6 bases to trimming and J lost 7 bases, with 18 bases between them. In nucleotides, the CDR3 is TGTGCCAGCAGGATCTCCGGACAGTCCGGGACCCAGTACTTC. Translation: CASRISGQSGTQYF.

The chain combines TRBV12-5 with TRBJ2-7, with D tentatively TRBD2 (5 bases). This CDR3 spans 14 amino acids. CDR1 is LGHNT, CDR2 FRNRAP, per germline. V lost 7 bases and J 3 bases, leaving 16 bases between the germline ends. CDR3 DNA: TGTGCTAGTGCCGTTTCAGAGACTATCTACGAGCAGTACTTC. Translated, it gives CASAVSETIYEQYF.

This chain connects TRBV27 to TRBJ1-2; 9 bases agree with TRBD1. Losses at the gene ends were 11 bases for V and 8 bases for J; bases not matched to a gene: 15. The CDR3 sequence is 14 residues long. CDR1 is MNHEY, CDR2 SMNVEV, per germline (reference sequence). The CDR3 region is CASSLQGALGGYTF. Written as DNA, the CDR3 is TGTGCCTCCTCCCTACAGGGGGCTCTAGGAGGCTACACCTTC.

The V call is TRBV11-2, the J call TRBJ2-3; 10 bases match TRBD1. V dropped 4 bases and J dropped 3; count of bases not matched to a gene: 10. The germline V gene encodes CDR1 SGHAT and CDR2 FQNNGV. The CDR3 loop spans 17 amino acids. This CDR3 reads CASSSKRGTGETDTQYF. The DNA of the CDR3 is TGTGCCAGCAGCTCCAAGAGGGGGACAGGGGAAACAGATACGCAGTATTTT.

V is TRBV14 and J is TRBJ1-1; D may be TRBD1 (5 bases). The CDR3 is 13 amino acids. Trimming left V 1 base short and J 9 bases short, with 12 bases between. The V gene's germline CDR1 is SGHDN and CDR2 FVKESK. CDR3 coding DNA: TGTGCCAGCAGCCAAGCGGGGGGTGGTAAAGCTTTCTTT. Translation gives CASSQAGGGKAFF.

The chain carries TRBV6-5 and TRBJ2-7; 8 bases match TRBD2. The CDR3 length is 16 residues. Losses at the gene ends were 1 base for V and 3 bases for J; bases not matched to a gene: 8. CDR1 MNHEY and CDR2 SVGAGI come from the germline V gene. In nucleotides, the CDR3 is TGTGCCAGCAGTTACTTAAGAGGCGGGAGGCACTACGAGCAGTACTTC. Translating gives CASSYLRGGRHYEQYF.

The chain carries TRBV4-2 and TRBJ2-7; 7 bases match TRBD2. Trimming cost V 2 bases and J 3 bases; bases outside gene matches: 10. The CDR3 extends over 16 amino acids. CDR1 and CDR2 (germline): LGHNA, YNFKEQ. CDR3 bases: TGTGCCAGCAGCCAATCGTGGGGGGGGAGCGGCTACGAGCAGTACTTC. Translation gives CASSQSWGGSGYEQYF.

The chain combines TRBV10-1 with TRBJ1-2; D not resolved. The V end was cut by 3 bases, the J end by 2 bases, with 10 bases between. Looked up from germline, CDR1 is WNHNN and CDR2 is SYGVQD (reference sequence). The CDR3 is 14 residues long. The CDR3 DNA sequence: TGCGCCAGCAGTGAAGGTGCGGGGAACTATGGCTACACCTTC. It codes for CASSEGAGNYGYTF.

This sequence joins TRBV18 and TRBJ1-5; possibly TRBD1 for D (6 bases). Germline V CDR1 and CDR2: KGHSH, LQKENI. The CDR3 is 16 amino acids. V shed 5 bases and J shed 0 bases, with 14 bases lying between them. For the CDR3, the DNA is TGTGCCAGCTCATCTGCCGGACAGAATAGCAATCAGCCCCAGCATTTT. Amino acid sequence: CASSSAGQNSNQPQHF.

This clone was seen a single time. The V call is TRBV2, the J call TRBJ1-4; the D gene is possibly TRBD1 (5 bases). This CDR3 is 13 amino acids long. In germline, CDR1 is SNHLY, CDR2 FYNNEI. The V and J ends lost 9 bases and 8 bases respectively, with 16 bases between them. CDR3 protein: CASGRTKAEKLFF. DNA for the CDR3: TGTGCCAGTGGGAGGACAAAGGCGGAAAAACTGTTTTTT.

This chain joins TRBV9 and TRBJ1-5; D unresolved. Germline values: CDR1 SGDLS, CDR2 YYNGEE. The length of the CDR3 is 15 residues. Trimming stripped 0 bases from V and 1 base from J, with 8 bases between. CDR3 loop: CASSVETQSNQPQHF. The CDR3 DNA follows: TGTGCCAGCAGCGTAGAGACACAAAGCAATCAGCCCCAGCATTTT.

The rearrangement links TRBV28 to TRBJ1-5; D remains unclear. The CDR3 consists of 16 residues. The V end was cut by 4 bases, the J end by 1 base, with 14 bases between. The germline gives CDR1 MDHEN, CDR2 SYDVKM. The CDR3 DNA follows: TGTGCCAGCAGTTCATCGGGAACAATGAGCAATCAGCCCCAGCATTTT. Protein product: CASSSSGTMSNQPQHF.

The chain joins TRBV11-2 to TRBJ1-2; 9 positions match TRBD1. The germline V gene encodes CDR1 SGHAT and CDR2 FQNNGV. The CDR3 covers 13 residues. Trimming cost V 5 bases and J 10 bases; bases outside gene matches: 8. DNA for the CDR3: TGTGCCAGCAGCCCTGGGACAGGGTCAAACTACACCTTC. Protein product: CASSPGTGSNYTF.

The chain uses TRBV6-2 or TRBV6-3 and TRBJ1-2, with no clear D. CDR1 MNHEY and CDR2 SVGEGT come from the germline V gene. The CDR3 is made up of 14 amino acids. V was clipped by 0 bases and J by 6 bases, with 11 bases between them. The CDR3 nucleotides are TGTGCCAGCAGTTACTCGAGTTATCCTGATGGCTACACCTTC. Translation: CASSYSSYPDGYTF.

This chain's CDR3 is CASRSRTGNNSPLHF. The CDR3 nucleotides are TGTGCCAGCAGAAGTAGGACAGGGAATAATTCACCCCTCCACTTT. The chain uses TRBV6-5 and TRBJ1-6; 8 nucleotides line up with TRBD1. J was trimmed by 5 bases and V by 6 bases; bases with no gene match: 6. This CDR3 contains 15 residues. Germline-derived CDR1 and CDR2 are MNHEY and SVGAGI.

The chain has TRBV6-5 and TRBJ1-6; 8 bases align to TRBD1. With V trimmed by 4 bases and J by 10 bases, 12 bases remained unmatched. CDR1 is MNHEY, CDR2 SVGAGI, per germline. This CDR3 region has 16 residues. The chain's CDR3 is CASSSFLTGDGSPLHF. The CDR3 bases are TGTGCCAGCAGTTCCTTTCTGACAGGGGATGGGTCACCCCTCCACTTT.

This chain connects TRBV7-6 to TRBJ1-4, with 9 bases aligning to TRBD1. V shed 1 base and J 7 bases; nucleotides not matched to a gene: 4. The germline gives CDR1 SGHVS, CDR2 FNYEAQ. CDR3 length equals 15 residues. CDR3 in DNA: TGTGCCAGCAGCTTAGATACAGGGGGCTCTGAAAAACTGTTTTTT. Its protein is CASSLDTGGSEKLFF.

This clone was counted between two and nine times. J is TRBJ2-2 and V is TRBV12-3 or TRBV12-4; D is unclear. V gave up 2 bases and J gave up 10 bases, with 5 bases separating them. This CDR3 has 11 residues. The CDR3 DNA reads as TGTGCCAGCAGTTTATATTTGGAGCTGTTTTTT. Its protein product is CASSLYLELFF.